The entry below describes one T cell receptor beta chain. This specimen comes from a study of OX40 agonist ivuxolimab in advanced cancers. Study-level background: People who had prior anti-PD-1, anti-PD-L1 or anti-CTLA-4 therapy could take part, and around 39% had some.

The CDR3 is made up of 16 amino acids. V was pared by 5 bases and J by 5 bases, with 9 bases of the junction left unmatched. Germline CDR1 and CDR2: SEHNR and FQNEAQ (reference sequence). TCRdb's table, derived via immunoSEQ multiplex PCR, lists solely in-frame clones and lacks some. The sample has approximately 38,000 clones, 82% seen once; the top ten hold approximately 7.3%. The chain recombines TRBV7-9 with TRBJ2-1; TRBD1 agrees at 10 bases. The TCR comes from an adult with an advanced solid tumor such as melanoma, head and neck, liver or kidney cancer. The specimen was CD4+ or CD8+ T cells sorted from blood, collected in a trial of the OX40 agonist ivuxolimab. The CDR3 reads CASSRDDRGQDNEQFF. The CDR3 DNA follows: TGTGCCAGCAGCCGTGATGACAGGGGGCAAGACAATGAGCAGTTCTTC.